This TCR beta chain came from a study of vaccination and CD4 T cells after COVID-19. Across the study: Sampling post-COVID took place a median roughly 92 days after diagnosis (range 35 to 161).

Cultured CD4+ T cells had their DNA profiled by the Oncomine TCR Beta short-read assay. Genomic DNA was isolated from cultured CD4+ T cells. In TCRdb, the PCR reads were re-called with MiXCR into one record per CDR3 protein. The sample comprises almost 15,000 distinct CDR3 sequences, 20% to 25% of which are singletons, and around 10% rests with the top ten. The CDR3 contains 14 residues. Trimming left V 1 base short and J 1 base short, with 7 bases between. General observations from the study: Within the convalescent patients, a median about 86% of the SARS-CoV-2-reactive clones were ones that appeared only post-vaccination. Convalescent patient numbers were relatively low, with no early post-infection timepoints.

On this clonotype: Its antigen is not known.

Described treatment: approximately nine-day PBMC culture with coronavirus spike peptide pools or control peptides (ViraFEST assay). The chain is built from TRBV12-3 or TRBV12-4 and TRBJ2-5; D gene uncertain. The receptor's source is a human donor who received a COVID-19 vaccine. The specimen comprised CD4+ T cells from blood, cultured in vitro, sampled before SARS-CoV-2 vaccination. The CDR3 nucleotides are TGTGCCAGCAGTTTAGGGGTACTCCAAGAGACCCAGTACTTC. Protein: CASSLGVLQETQYF.